What follows is one T cell receptor beta chain and its context. Its recognized antigen is unknown. One base away there is no much larger clone; base qualities are not given. Other nucleotide sequences in the sample specify the same CDR3. The data stem from a study of shared clonotypes between healthy human individuals (dated by TCRdb to 2019 to 2021). Notes on the research overall: Three men and two women, aged 18 to 49 years, made up the cohort. To estimate repertoire size and how much clonotype sharing occurs between individuals, the study deeply sequenced the blood TCR repertoires of about 5 healthy adults. Per donor, leukapheresis produced somewhere between about 0.94 and 10 billion PBMCs. Different laboratories and diverse techniques were used to prepare libraries and sequence TCR repertoires, to increase sequencing depth and limit assay-specific biases. For each donor, three plates each were used for CD4 naive and CD4 memory, two plates were used for CD8 naive, and one plate was used for CD8 memory. The paper as a whole reports these results and caveats: Only blood was sampled, and tissue TCR repertoires likely differ from those in blood. Sharing across a handful of donors was observed for about 4.8% of naive CD4, under 4% of naive CD8, 2.3% of memory CD4, and over 0.3% of memory CD8 clonotypes. Pairwise subsampling indicated that sequencing depth was expected to affect the degree of clonotype sharing among donors. Naive subsets generally had larger estimated clonotype richness than memory subsets did. Even with the large sequencing depth, rarefaction of the sorted-subset datasets indicated that sequencing was incomplete. The small number of donors limited the genetic and exposure-history diversity represented. Clonotypes shared by all four sorted-subset donors showed higher generation probabilities than non-shared clonotypes.

TCR CDR3 regions were amplified from genomic DNA by multiplex PCR using the deep immunoSEQ assay. Genomic DNA extracted from each cell subset was distributed evenly over all wells of several immunoSEQ 96-well plates, and each plate served as one replicate. Each replicate PCR for sorted subsets received roughly 0.2 ug genomic DNA, equal to about 30,000 T cell genomes. Purified libraries were measured with a Qubit 3.0 fluorometer, size-checked on a Bioanalyzer 2100, and measured again with the KAPA Library Quantification kit. Every immunoSEQ 96-well plate was sequenced on a separate single-read 150-cycle Illumina NextSeq 550 flow cell. The authors' pipeline ran thus. The immunoSEQ output contained only junctional sequences without quality scores, so filtering could not match that applied to full-length reads. Sequences were annotated with PyIR, a Python wrapper for IgBLAST v1.9, and V/J genes and CDR3 were assigned using IMGT germline references. Any read was removed if the V/J assignment was weak (E-value above 1e-6), the CDR3 was missing, or the read contained stop codons, out-of-frame junctions, or ambiguous translated residues. A V3J clonotype was defined by an identical inferred V gene, J gene, and CDR3 amino acid sequence. The percentage overlap between two repertoires was calculated by dividing the number of shared unique clonotypes by the size of the smaller repertoire. Three approaches were used to assess repertoire richness: RTK rarefaction, the Chao1 estimator, and Recon v2.1 estimates of unobserved clonotypes. For all TCRbeta clonotypes obtained by the gDNA method from several donors, generation probabilities were computed with OLGA. Drawn from immuneACCESS, this table holds only the in-frame rearrangements with V and J called that TCRdb kept. Clones are partly lost; checked studies trace under half to an unresolved V gene and leave the rest unexplained. Clone size and the V and J calls come from that table; the DNA yielded D and trimming. The sample contains fewer than 850,000 clones, 90% of them found a single time. Clones ranked in the top ten supply about 34% of the sample.

The junction shows trimming of 1 base on V and 0 bases on J, plus 7 bases between the germline ends. CDR1 MNHEY and CDR2 SVGAGI were looked up in the germline V gene. CDR3 length: 14 amino acids, cysteine to phenylalanine. Here the CDR3 DNA is all that survives: 42 bases in frame from base 1. The donors were healthy, HIV-negative adults with no recently reported acute infections or vaccinations. All donors were Caucasian adults living in Nashville, Tennessee, USA. CD8 memory samples were composed of magnetically selected CD45RO+ cells combined with CCR7-negative CD45RA+ effector memory (TemRA) cells. After blood collection by leukapheresis, PBMCs were isolated using Ficoll-Histopaque density gradient centrifugation and then cryopreserved in the vapor phase of liquid nitrogen. Analytical flow cytometry was used to check the purity and quantity of every magnetically sorted T cell population. Genomic DNA was isolated from each sorted fraction and quantified by UV absorbance on a Nanodrop 2000c.

The receptor's source is a man aged 18-30 years in good health. Some clones in this sample may be carry-over from other donors' samples. The chain is encoded by TRBV6-5 joined to TRBJ2-7; the D gene is perhaps TRBD2, from 6 matching bases. Material: memory CD8+ T cells from PBMCs. The meaning of the sample's cell subset or site label: CD45RO+ cells pooled with CCR7-negative TemRA cells. The CDR3 in this case is CASSYLEGSYEQYF. The sequenced DNA: TGTGCCAGCAGTTACTTGGAGGGCTCCTACGAGCAGTACTTC.